This T cell receptor (beta chain) was captured in a study of blood T cell repertoires in COVID-19 (TCRdb year 2020). With respect to the entire study: Samples from collaborators originated in the United States, Italy and Spain and spanned both the acute and convalescent phases of COVID-19. The material from the prospective study consisted of cDNA or gDNA derived from T cells, B-cell-depleted T cells, or PBMCs. Deeply sampled blood TCRbeta repertoires from subjects exposed to, actively infected with, or recovered from COVID-19 were included in the dataset. The repertoires were made available in a free public database intended to serve as a resource for research on the immune response to SARS-CoV-2. Samples came from the ongoing ImmuneRACE study (first 160 participants) plus 1,254 subjects from 6 global collaborators. A de-identified subject ID, COVID-19 status, age in years and sex were almost always included in the sample metadata. Where HLA class I and class II types were available, the types were taken from metadata supplied by the sample provider, not from assay-based typing. Points the paper makes about the study in general: The amount of clinical and demographic metadata varied by source and participant and was provided uncurated.

Whole blood was collected in K2EDTA tubes by collaborating institutions according to the institutions' own protocols. Collaborator samples were shipped for TCRbeta analysis as frozen whole blood, isolated PBMCs, or DNA extracted from either sample type. TCRbeta CDR3 regions were amplified from genomic DNA using the immunoSEQ Assay, a bias-controlled multiplex PCR. The source study handled its data this way. Within the assay, amplification of reference gene primers was used to estimate how many nucleated cells each sample contained. To quantify the absolute abundance of each unique TCRbeta CDR3 rearrangement, sequence reads were collapsed and filtered. For each sample, productive Simpson clonality was calculated as the square root of Simpson's diversity index over productive rearrangements. Imported from immuneACCESS, the table was reduced by TCRdb to in-frame sequences with V and J called. These copies leave out some clones; in studies compared against another copy, an unresolved V gene accounts for under half, and the cause of the remainder is not known. That table furnishes V, J and clone size, whereas the DNA furnished D and trimming. In all, the sample holds 120,000 or so clones, and less than 75% of those were seen once. In total, the top ten clones hold around 0.9% of the sample.

Trimming accounts for 0 bases at V and 7 bases at J, while the number of junction bases matched to no gene is 8. Counted from cysteine to phenylalanine, this CDR3 has 17 amino acids. The retained sequence is limited to the CDR3, 51 bases, with the frame set at the first base. CDR1 SGHRS and CDR2 YFSETQ were looked up in the germline V gene. Remarks on this clone: Its specific antigen is unknown. Nothing much larger sits one base from this clone, and base qualities are not available.

Source material: peripheral blood. The origin of this receptor is a human donor with acute or convalescent COVID-19. The donor label of this sample is uncertain. Here the chain combines TRBV5-1 and TRBJ1-5; 12 of the junction bases match TRBD1. CDR3 region: CASSLAGDRGQEQPQHF. At the DNA level, the sequence is TGCGCCAGCAGCTTGGCCGGGGACAGGGGGCAGGAGCAGCCCCAGCATTTT.